This paragraph reports one TCR beta chain. Its antigen is currently unknown. The source of the sample is a study of siplizumab effects on memory and regulatory T cells. Study-level findings and limits: Naive T cells looked more diverse than memory cells, and they looked like major contributors to the alloresponse.

Around 9.2 x 10^4 TCR templates underwent assay in every sample. TCRdb keeps only in-frame clones here, not all; method: immunoSEQ multiplex PCR. Here the sample spans about 120,000 clones, 80% to 95% being singletons. CDR1 MNHEY and CDR2 SVGAGI come from the germline V gene. The CDR3 has 13 amino acids. J lost 4 bases, V lost 4 bases, and 2 bases had no gene match. This clonotype originated in a human donor in good health. This sequence joins TRBV6-5 and TRBJ1-2; the match to TRBD1 covers 8 bases. Sequenced material: CD4+ T cells sorted from blood. This CDR3 reads CASSFGQGYGYTF. The CDR3 DNA reads TGTGCCAGCAGTTTCGGACAGGGCTATGGCTACACCTTC.